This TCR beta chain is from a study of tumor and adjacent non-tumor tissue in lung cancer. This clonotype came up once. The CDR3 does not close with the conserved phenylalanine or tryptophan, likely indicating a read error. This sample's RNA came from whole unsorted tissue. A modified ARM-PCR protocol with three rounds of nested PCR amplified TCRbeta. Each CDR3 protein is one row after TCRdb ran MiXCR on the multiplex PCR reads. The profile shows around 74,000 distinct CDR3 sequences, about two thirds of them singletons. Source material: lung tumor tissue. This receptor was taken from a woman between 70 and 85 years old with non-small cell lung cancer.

CDR3 region: CSVGHNGCEAFL. The CDR3 DNA reads as TGCAGCGTTGGGCATAATGGGTGTGAAGCTTTCCTT. This chain links TRBV29-1 with TRBJ1-1; the D is unclear. Germline V lookup: CDR1 SQVTM, CDR2 ANQGSEA. V lost 4 bases and J lost 7, with 13 bases in between. The CDR3 is 12 residues long.